This T cell receptor (beta chain) was sequenced during a study of blood T cell repertoires in COVID-19. Overall study: Sites across the United States, Italy and Spain contributed samples from acute and convalescent COVID-19. The analysed material was cDNA or gDNA that came from T cells, B-cell-depleted T cells, or PBMCs.

The V and J ends lost 7 bases and 4 bases respectively, with 11 bases between them. Germline V gives CDR1 MNHEY, CDR2 SMNVEV (reference sequence). The CDR3 sequence is 13 residues long. Source study methods: Reference gene primer amplification gave estimated nucleated cell counts. Data came from immunoSEQ multiplex PCR; TCRdb stores just in-frame clones and leaves some out. For V, J and clone size, that table is used; D and trimming come from the DNA. The top ten hold 5.5% to 7% of the sample, which has 150,000 or so clones, 86% seen once. The V gene is TRBV27, the J gene TRBJ2-1; D gene uncertain. The clonotype was recovered from a man in his fifties with active or convalescent COVID-19. Material for sequencing was peripheral blood. This CDR3 is CASTQAQYNEQFF. The DNA for the CDR3 is TGTGCCAGCACCCAAGCCCAATACAATGAGCAGTTCTTC.